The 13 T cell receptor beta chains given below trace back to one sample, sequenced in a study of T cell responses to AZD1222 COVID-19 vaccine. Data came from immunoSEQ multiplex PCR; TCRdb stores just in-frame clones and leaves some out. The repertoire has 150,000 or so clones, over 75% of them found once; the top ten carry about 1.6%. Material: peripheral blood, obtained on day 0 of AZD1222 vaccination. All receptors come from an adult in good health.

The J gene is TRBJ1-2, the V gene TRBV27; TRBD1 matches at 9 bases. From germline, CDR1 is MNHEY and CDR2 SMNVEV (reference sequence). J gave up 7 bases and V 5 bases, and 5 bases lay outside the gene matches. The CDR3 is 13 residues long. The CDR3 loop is CASSVQGASGYTF. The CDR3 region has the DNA TGTGCCAGCAGTGTACAGGGGGCAAGTGGCTACACCTTC.

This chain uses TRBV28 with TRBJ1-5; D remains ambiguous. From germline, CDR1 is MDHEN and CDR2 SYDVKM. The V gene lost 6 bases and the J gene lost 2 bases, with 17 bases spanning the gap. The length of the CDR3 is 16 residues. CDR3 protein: CASRFTDDGGNQPQHF. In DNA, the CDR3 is TGTGCCAGCAGGTTTACGGACGACGGGGGCAATCAGCCCCAGCATTTT.

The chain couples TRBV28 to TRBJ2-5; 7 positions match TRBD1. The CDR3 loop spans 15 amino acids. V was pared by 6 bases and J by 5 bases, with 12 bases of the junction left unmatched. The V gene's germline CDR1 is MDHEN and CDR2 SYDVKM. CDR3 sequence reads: CASSPGIGGGETQYF. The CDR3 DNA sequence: TGTGCCAGCAGCCCAGGTATAGGGGGCGGCGAGACCCAGTACTTC.

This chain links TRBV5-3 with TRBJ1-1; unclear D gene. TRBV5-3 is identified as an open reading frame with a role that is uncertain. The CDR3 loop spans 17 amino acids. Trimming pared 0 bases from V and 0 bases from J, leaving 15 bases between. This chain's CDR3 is CARSLDSVHNMNTEAFF. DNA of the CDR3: TGTGCCAGAAGCTTGGACAGTGTGCACAACATGAACACTGAAGCTTTCTTT.

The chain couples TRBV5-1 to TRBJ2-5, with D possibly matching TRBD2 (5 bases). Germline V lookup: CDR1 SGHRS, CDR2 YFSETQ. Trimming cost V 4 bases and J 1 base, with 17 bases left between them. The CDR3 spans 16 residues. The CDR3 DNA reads TGCGCCAGCAGCGCAGCTCGGGGAATCATCCAAGAGACCCAGTACTTC. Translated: CASSAARGIIQETQYF.

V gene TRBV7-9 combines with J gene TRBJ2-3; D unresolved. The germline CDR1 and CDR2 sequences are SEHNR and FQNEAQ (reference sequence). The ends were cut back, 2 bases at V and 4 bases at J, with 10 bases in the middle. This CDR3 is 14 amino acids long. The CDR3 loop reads CASSLPILADTQYF. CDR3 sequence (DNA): TGTGCCAGCAGCTTACCCATCCTGGCAGATACGCAGTATTTT.

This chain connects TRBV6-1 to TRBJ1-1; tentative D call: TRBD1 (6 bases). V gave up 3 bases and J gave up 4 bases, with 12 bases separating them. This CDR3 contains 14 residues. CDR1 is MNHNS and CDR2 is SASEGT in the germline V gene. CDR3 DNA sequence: TGTGCCAGCAGTGAGAACAGGGCACTCACTGAAGCTTTCTTT. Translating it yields CASSENRALTEAFF.

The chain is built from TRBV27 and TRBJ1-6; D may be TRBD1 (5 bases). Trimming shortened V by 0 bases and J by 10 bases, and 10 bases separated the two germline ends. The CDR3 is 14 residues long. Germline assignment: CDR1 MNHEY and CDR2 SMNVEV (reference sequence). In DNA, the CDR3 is TGTGCCAGCAGTTTATCGGGGCGAATATCACCCCTCCACTTT. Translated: CASSLSGRISPLHF.

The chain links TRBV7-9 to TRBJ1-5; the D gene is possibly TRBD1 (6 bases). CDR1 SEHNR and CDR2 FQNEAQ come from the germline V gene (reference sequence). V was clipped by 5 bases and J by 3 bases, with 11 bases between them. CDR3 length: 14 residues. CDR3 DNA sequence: TGTGCCAGCAGCCTTGACAGGAACAATCAGCCCCAGCATTTT. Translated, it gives CASSLDRNNQPQHF.

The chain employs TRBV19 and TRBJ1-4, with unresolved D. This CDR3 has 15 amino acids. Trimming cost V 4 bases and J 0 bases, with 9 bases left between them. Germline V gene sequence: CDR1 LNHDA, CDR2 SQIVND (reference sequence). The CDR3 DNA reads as TGTGCCAGTAGTAGCGTTTGGACAACTAATGAAAAACTGTTTTTT. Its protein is CASSSVWTTNEKLFF.

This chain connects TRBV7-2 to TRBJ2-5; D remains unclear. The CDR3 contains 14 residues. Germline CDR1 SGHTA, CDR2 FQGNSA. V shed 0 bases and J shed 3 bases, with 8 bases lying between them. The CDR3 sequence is CASSLAWAEETQYF. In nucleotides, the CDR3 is TGTGCCAGCAGCTTAGCATGGGCTGAAGAGACCCAGTACTTC.

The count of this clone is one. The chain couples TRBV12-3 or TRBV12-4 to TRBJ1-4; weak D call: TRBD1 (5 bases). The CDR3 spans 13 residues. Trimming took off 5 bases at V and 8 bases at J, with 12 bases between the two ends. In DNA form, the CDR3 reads TGTGCCAGCAGTCCAAGGGACGGGGAAAAACTGTTTTTT. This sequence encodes CASSPRDGEKLFF.

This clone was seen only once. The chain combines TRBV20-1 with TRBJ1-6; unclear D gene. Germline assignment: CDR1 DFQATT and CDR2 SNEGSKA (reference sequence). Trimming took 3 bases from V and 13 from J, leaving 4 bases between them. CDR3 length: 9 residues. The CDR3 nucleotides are TGCAGTGCTAGTAACCCCCTCCACTTT. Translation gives CSASNPLHF.